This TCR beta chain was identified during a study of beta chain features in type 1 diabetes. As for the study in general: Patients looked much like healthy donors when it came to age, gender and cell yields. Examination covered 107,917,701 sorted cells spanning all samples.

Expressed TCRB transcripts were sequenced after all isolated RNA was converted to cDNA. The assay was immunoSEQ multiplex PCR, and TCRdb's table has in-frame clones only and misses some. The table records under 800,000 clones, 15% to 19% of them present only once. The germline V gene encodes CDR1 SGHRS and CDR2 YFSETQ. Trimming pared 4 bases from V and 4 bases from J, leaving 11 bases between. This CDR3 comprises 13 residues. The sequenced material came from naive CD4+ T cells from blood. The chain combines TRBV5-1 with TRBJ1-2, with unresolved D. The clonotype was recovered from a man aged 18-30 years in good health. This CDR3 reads CASSPVALYGYTF. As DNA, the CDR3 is TGCGCCAGCAGCCCAGTTGCACTCTATGGCTACACCTTC.